What follows describes a single T cell receptor beta chain. Unique molecular identifiers were present on cDNA, and template switching added a universal primer site. MiXCR was run by TCRdb on the 5' RACE reads, yielding one entry per CDR3 protein. The profile shows 470,000 or so distinct CDR3 sequences, 24% of them singletons. The germline V gene has CDR1 MNHEY and CDR2 SVGAGI. V lost 4 bases and J lost 5; bases outside the gene matches: 11. The CDR3 sequence is 16 residues long. The entry originates in a study of identical twins. These sequences were also reported in another study, on T cells expressing NK-cell markers.

Sequenced: CD4+ T cells sorted from blood. This receptor was taken from a woman younger than 35 in good health. The chain carries TRBV6-5 and TRBJ2-3; 8 bases agree with TRBD2. CDR3 sequence: CASSSLAAGDVDTQYF. The DNA for the CDR3 is TGTGCCAGCAGTTCATTAGCAGCGGGAGACGTAGATACGCAGTATTTT.